This note documents a single TCR beta chain sequence. Its specificity is not known. Primers: 60 Vbeta forward and 13 Jbeta reverse. TCRdb's table, derived via immunoSEQ multiplex PCR, lists solely in-frame clones and lacks some. The data contain about 200,000 clones, around 75% of them singletons. This sample stems from a study of cytomegalovirus exposure and HLA in healthy donors. Study-level results: According to an earlier analysis, most TCR beta V segments yielded productive rearrangements about 90% or about 30% of the time.

CDR1 and CDR2 (germline): SGHTA, FQGTGA. CDR3 length: 15 amino acids. Sequencing input: PBMCs. The receptor was isolated from a woman aged 50 to 60 in good health and CMV-seronegative. The rearrangement uses TRBV7-3 and TRBJ1-4; 9 bases agree with TRBD1. The CDR3 nucleotides read TGTCCACAACACCCCCGGGACAGGGAAAATGAAAAACTGTTTTTT. As protein: CPQHPRDRENEKLFF.